This is a list of T cell receptor beta chains from one sample in a study of regulatory T cells. Measured with immunoSEQ multiplex PCR; TCRdb has only the in-frame clones, and not every one. The sample carries around 32,000 clones, about 90% recorded once. Sequenced material: conventional CD4+ T cells sorted from blood. The receptors come from a person in their late teens or twenties with CD3G deficiency. Both conserved end residues are part of each CDR3. A D gene is named only where the DNA matches it firmly. Not every row has a clone size; where given, it reads once, few, many or a size class.

V gene: TRBV19; clone size: -; D gene: -; J gene: TRBJ1-2; CDR3 protein: CATREGNYGYTF; CDR3 DNA: TGTGCCACCAGGGAGGGTAACTATGGCTACACCTTC
V gene: TRBV14; clone size: once; D gene: -; J gene: TRBJ1-4; CDR3 protein: CASSQEVAPPGEKLFF; CDR3 DNA: TGTGCCAGCAGCCAGGAGGTGGCCCCGCCGGGTGAAAAACTGTTTTTT
V gene: TRBV7-9; clone size: -; D gene: TRBD1; J gene: TRBJ1-5; CDR3 protein: CASSSGTGKNSNQPQHF; CDR3 DNA: TGTGCCAGCAGCTCCGGGACAGGGAAGAATAGCAATCAGCCCCAGCATTTT
V gene: TRBV5-1; clone size: few; D gene: TRBD2; J gene: TRBJ2-7; CDR3 protein: CASSSGGAQNEQYF; CDR3 DNA: TGCGCCAGCAGCTCCGGGGGGGCCCAGAACGAGCAGTACTTC
V gene: TRBV30; clone size: few; D gene: -; J gene: TRBJ1-1; CDR3 protein: CAWSVPRGNTEAFF; CDR3 DNA: TGTGCCTGGAGTGTACCCAGGGGGAACACTGAAGCTTTCTTT
V gene: TRBV28; clone size: -; D gene: TRBD1; J gene: TRBJ1-2; CDR3 protein: CASRLTGLDGYTF; CDR3 DNA: TGTGCCAGCAGGCTGACAGGGCTTGATGGCTACACCTTC
V gene: TRBV6-6; clone size: once; D gene: TRBD2; J gene: TRBJ2-3; CDR3 protein: CASKMGSPGGADTQYF; CDR3 DNA: TGTGCCAGCAAGATGGGATCTCCTGGGGGGGCAGATACGCAGTATTTT
V gene: TRBV7-9; clone size: -; D gene: TRBD2; J gene: TRBJ2-3; CDR3 protein: CASGNSGSPGADTQYF; CDR3 DNA: TGTGCCAGCGGAAATAGCGGGAGCCCGGGGGCTGATACGCAGTATTTT
V gene: TRBV5-1; clone size: -; D gene: TRBD1; J gene: TRBJ2-7; CDR3 protein: CASSLRTGSYEQYF; CDR3 DNA: TGCGCCAGCAGTCTCCGGACAGGGAGTTACGAGCAGTACTTC
V gene: TRBV18; clone size: -; D gene: -; J gene: TRBJ1-1; CDR3 protein: CASSPLTGGNTEAFF; CDR3 DNA: TGTGCCAGCTCTCCCCTTACAGGCGGTAACACTGAAGCTTTCTTT
V gene: TRBV5-1; clone size: -; D gene: -; J gene: TRBJ2-7; CDR3 protein: CASSLVSGGGDEQYF; CDR3 DNA: TGCGCCAGCAGCTTGGTTTCCGGGGGTGGCGACGAGCAGTACTTC
V gene: TRBV10-3; clone size: -; D gene: -; J gene: TRBJ2-7; CDR3 protein: CAISALGYEQYF; CDR3 DNA: TGTGCCATCAGTGCCTTGGGGTACGAGCAGTACTTC
V gene: TRBV4-1; clone size: -; D gene: TRBD1; J gene: TRBJ2-2; CDR3 protein: CASSPRQGSTGELFF; CDR3 DNA: TGCGCCAGCAGTCCCAGACAGGGGAGCACCGGGGAGCTGTTTTTT
V gene: TRBV6-5; clone size: -; D gene: TRBD1; J gene: TRBJ1-6; CDR3 protein: CAIRQGWNSPLHF; CDR3 DNA: TGTGCCATCAGACAGGGGTGGAATTCACCCCTCCACTTT
V gene: TRBV28; clone size: -; D gene: TRBD1; J gene: TRBJ1-2; CDR3 protein: CASSSTGGSYGYTF; CDR3 DNA: TGTGCCAGCAGTTCGACAGGGGGCAGCTATGGCTACACCTTC
V gene: TRBV10-3; clone size: -; D gene: TRBD1; J gene: TRBJ1-2; CDR3 protein: CAISEGQGGYGYTF; CDR3 DNA: TGTGCCATCAGTGAGGGACAGGGGGGCTATGGCTACACCTTC
V gene: TRBV27; clone size: -; D gene: -; J gene: TRBJ1-4; CDR3 protein: CASSFRRTDVFEKLFF; CDR3 DNA: TGTGCCAGCAGTTTCCGACGGACAGACGTTTTTGAAAAACTGTTTTTT
V gene: TRBV28; clone size: -; D gene: TRBD2; J gene: TRBJ2-1; CDR3 protein: CASSGGWREGHNEQFF; CDR3 DNA: TGTGCCAGCAGTGGGGGTTGGCGGGAGGGCCACAATGAGCAGTTCTTC
V gene: TRBV7-8; clone size: -; D gene: -; J gene: TRBJ1-1; CDR3 protein: CASSYRSGTEAFF; CDR3 DNA: TGTGCCAGCAGTTATCGTTCCGGTACTGAAGCTTTCTTT
V gene: TRBV7-9; clone size: once; D gene: -; J gene: TRBJ2-5; CDR3 protein: CASSLALGGQETQYF; CDR3 DNA: TGTGCCAGCAGCTTAGCGCTGGGCGGACAAGAGACCCAGTACTTC
V gene: TRBV2; clone size: -; D gene: TRBD1; J gene: TRBJ2-7; CDR3 protein: CASIRQGVGDEQYF; CDR3 DNA: TGTGCCAGCATCCGACAGGGGGTTGGGGACGAGCAGTACTTC
V gene: TRBV5-6; clone size: -; D gene: -; J gene: TRBJ2-7; CDR3 protein: CASSAASSSYEQYF; CDR3 DNA: TGTGCCAGCAGCGCCGCTTCGAGCTCCTACGAGCAGTACTTC
V gene: TRBV11-2; clone size: once; D gene: -; J gene: TRBJ2-6; CDR3 protein: CASSLDSHPGANVLTF; CDR3 DNA: TGTGCCAGCAGCTTAGACAGCCACCCTGGGGCCAACGTCCTGACTTTC
V gene: TRBV6-1; clone size: -; D gene: -; J gene: TRBJ1-2; CDR3 protein: CASRRVDYGYTF; CDR3 DNA: TGTGCCAGCAGAAGGGTGGACTATGGCTACACCTTC
V gene: TRBV7-9; clone size: -; D gene: -; J gene: TRBJ2-3; CDR3 protein: CASSLWAGTPTDTQYF; CDR3 DNA: TGTGCCAGCAGCTTATGGGCCGGGACTCCAACAGATACGCAGTATTTT
V gene: TRBV5-1; clone size: -; D gene: -; J gene: TRBJ1-6; CDR3 protein: CASSLGREDSPLHF; CDR3 DNA: TGCGCCAGCAGCTTGGGCAGGGAAGATTCACCCCTCCACTTT
V gene: TRBV28; clone size: few; D gene: -; J gene: TRBJ1-1; CDR3 protein: CASSLVDRTEAFF; CDR3 DNA: TGTGCCAGCAGTTTAGTCGACAGGACTGAAGCTTTCTTT
V gene: TRBV5-1; clone size: once; D gene: TRBD2; J gene: TRBJ2-5; CDR3 protein: CASSLVPAGFQETQYF; CDR3 DNA: TGCGCCAGCAGCTTGGTCCCAGCGGGGTTCCAAGAGACCCAGTACTTC
V gene: TRBV5-1; clone size: -; D gene: TRBD1; J gene: TRBJ2-2; CDR3 protein: CASSLRSTGGSTGELFF; CDR3 DNA: TGCGCCAGCAGCCTGCGGTCGACAGGGGGAAGCACCGGGGAGCTGTTTTTT
V gene: TRBV29-1; clone size: once; D gene: -; J gene: TRBJ2-2; CDR3 protein: CSVDNPGPNLTGELFF; CDR3 DNA: TGCAGCGTTGATAACCCCGGGCCCAATTTGACCGGGGAGCTGTTTTTT
V gene: TRBV6-6; clone size: -; D gene: -; J gene: TRBJ1-2; CDR3 protein: CASSPNPYGYTF; CDR3 DNA: TGTGCCAGCAGCCCCAACCCCTATGGCTACACCTTC
V gene: TRBV23-1; clone size: -; D gene: -; J gene: TRBJ2-5; CDR3 protein: CASSSGRQGQETQYF; CDR3 DNA: TGCGCCAGCAGTTCAGGGAGGCAGGGACAAGAGACCCAGTACTTC
V gene: TRBV25-1; clone size: few; D gene: TRBD2; J gene: TRBJ2-1; CDR3 protein: CASSQNGGSNEQFF; CDR3 DNA: TGTGCCAGCAGTCAAAACGGGGGGTCTAATGAGCAGTTCTTC
V gene: TRBV7-2; clone size: -; D gene: TRBD2; J gene: TRBJ2-7; CDR3 protein: CASSLGRGGRNEQYF; CDR3 DNA: TGTGCCAGCAGCTTAGGGCGGGGGGGCCGGAACGAGCAGTACTTC
V gene: TRBV5-1; clone size: -; D gene: TRBD1; J gene: TRBJ2-4; CDR3 protein: CASSPTPGGFGKNIQYF; CDR3 DNA: TGCGCCAGCAGCCCCACCCCAGGGGGCTTCGGCAAAAACATTCAGTACTTC
V gene: TRBV7-9; clone size: -; D gene: -; J gene: TRBJ2-7; CDR3 protein: CASSFDLDEQYF; CDR3 DNA: TGTGCCAGCAGCTTCGATCTGGACGAGCAGTACTTC
V gene: TRBV28; clone size: -; D gene: -; J gene: TRBJ2-3; CDR3 protein: CASKGGQPTDTQYF; CDR3 DNA: TGTGCCAGCAAGGGGGGACAGCCCACAGATACGCAGTATTTT
V gene: TRBV7-9; clone size: -; D gene: TRBD1; J gene: TRBJ2-2; CDR3 protein: CASSPQGAGELFF; CDR3 DNA: TGTGCCAGCAGCCCACAGGGGGCCGGGGAGCTGTTTTTT
V gene: TRBV27; clone size: -; D gene: TRBD1; J gene: TRBJ1-5; CDR3 protein: CARLLLDRRRNQPQHF; CDR3 DNA: TGTGCCAGGCTTTTACTGGACAGGCGTCGAAATCAGCCCCAGCATTTT
V gene: TRBV25-1; clone size: -; D gene: -; J gene: TRBJ1-5; CDR3 protein: CASSALGDGSNQPQHF; CDR3 DNA: TGTGCCAGCAGTGCTCTAGGGGACGGGAGCAATCAGCCCCAGCATTTT
V gene: TRBV28; clone size: once; D gene: TRBD1; J gene: TRBJ2-1; CDR3 protein: CASSSPLDRGKNEQFF; CDR3 DNA: TGTGCCAGCAGTTCTCCCCTGGACAGGGGGAAGAATGAGCAGTTCTTC